Listed here is a single T cell receptor (beta chain). What it recognizes is unknown. CDR1 and CDR2 (germline): MGHRA, YSYEKL. Trimming removed 3 bases at V and 0 bases at J, with 15 bases between. There are 16 residues in the CDR3. The sample is drawn from a study of graft-versus-host responses after intestinal transplantation. About the study: All recipients got anti-thymocyte globulin induction, then tacrolimus and steroids for around three years.

Sequencing used immunoSEQ multiplex PCR; TCRdb keeps in-frame clones, though not all of them. The sample lists about 41,000 clones; approximately 96% were seen once. Study-wide results and caveats: Peak levels of circulating GvH clones tracked with early post-transplant HvG declines. Within allografts, high graft-versus-host to host-versus-graft clonal ratios were seen among patients with graft-donor T cell macrochimerism. GvH clones appeared in recipient marrow, some first in ileum or blood.

The input for sequencing was unstimulated CD8+ T cells sorted from spleen or lymph node cells, taken before transplant. The sequence was obtained from a human donor who was the organ donor for an intestinal transplant. V usage is TRBV4-1 and J usage is TRBJ2-7; D tentatively fits TRBD1 or TRBD2 (5 bases each). The CDR3 nucleotides read TGCGCCAGCAGCCACCTGGGACCCAGGAGCTCCTACGAGCAGTACTTC. Protein sequence: CASSHLGPRSSYEQYF.